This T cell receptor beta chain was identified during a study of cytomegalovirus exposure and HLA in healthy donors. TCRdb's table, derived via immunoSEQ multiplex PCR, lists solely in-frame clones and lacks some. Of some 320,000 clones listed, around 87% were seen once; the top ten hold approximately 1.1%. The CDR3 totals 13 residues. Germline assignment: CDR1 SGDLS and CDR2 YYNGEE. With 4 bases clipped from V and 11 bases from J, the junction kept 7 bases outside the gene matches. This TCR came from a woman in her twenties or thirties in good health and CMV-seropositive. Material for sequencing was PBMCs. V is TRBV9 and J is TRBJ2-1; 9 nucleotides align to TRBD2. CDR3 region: CASSPTGTSKQFF. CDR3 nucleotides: TGTGCCAGCAGCCCCACCGGGACTAGCAAGCAGTTCTTC. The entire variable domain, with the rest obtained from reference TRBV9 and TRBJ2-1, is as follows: DSGVTQTPKHLITATGQRVTLRCSPRSGDLSVYWYQQSLDQGLQFLIQYYNGEERAKGNILERFSAQQFPDLHSELNLSSLELGDSALYFCASSPTGTSKQFFGPGTRLTVL.